This T cell receptor (beta chain) is from a study of blood T cells in healthy people across ages. A sample-barcoded 5' primer and a J-beta primer mix were used in a second PCR of roughly 6 to 11 cycles. Using its own MiXCR run on the 5' RACE reads, TCRdb lists one record per CDR3 protein. The repertoire holds roughly 860,000 distinct CDR3 sequences, with approximately 59% as singletons. V was clipped by 3 bases and J by 3 bases, with 11 bases between them. This CDR3 is 15 amino acids long. Germline V gene data show CDR1 as LGHNA and CDR2 as YSLEER. Material for sequencing was blood. The source is a man aged 30-40 years in good health. V usage is TRBV4-3 and J usage is TRBJ2-2, with D perhaps TRBD1 or TRBD2 (7 bases each). CDR3 residues: CASSQTGRDTGELFF. The CDR3 DNA is TGCGCCAGCAGCCAGACAGGGAGGGACACCGGGGAGCTGTTTTTT.